This TCR beta chain was recovered during a study of T cell responses to AZD1222 COVID-19 vaccine. Clones were sequenced by immunoSEQ multiplex PCR, and TCRdb holds only the in-frame ones, with some missing. The table lists around 110,000 clones, less than 95% of them singletons. Notes on this clone: Its antigen remains unidentified.

The CDR3 is 13 amino acids. CDR1 is MNHEY, CDR2 SVGAGI, per germline. V gave up 2 bases and J gave up 8 bases, with 12 bases separating them. Study results and caveats: Two doses of AZD1222 preceded a rise in Spike-specific TCR breadth and depth. Sampled repertoires all dated from after the peak T cell response. Mostly white British, mostly female donors; authors suggested clonal diversity may be underestimated.

This TCR was recovered from an adult who received the AZD1222 COVID-19 vaccine. The specimen comprised peripheral blood, sampled 28 days after the second AZD1222 dose. The chain joins TRBV6-5 to TRBJ1-2; D gene unclear. CDR3 sequence: CASSYTTHEGYTF. Here the CDR3 DNA reads TGTGCCAGCAGTTACACGACCCATGAGGGCTACACCTTC.